This section outlines one T cell receptor (beta chain) sequence together with its context. Its antigen is still unknown. Base quality data are lacking; no much larger clone is found one base away. Sorted unstimulated T cells and proliferating T cells recovered from mixed lymphocyte reactions were subjected to TCRbeta CDR3 sequencing. Fresh whole blood from over 8 HLA-typed healthy donors was used to isolate PBMCs. The data originate from a study of siplizumab effects on memory and regulatory T cells (dated by TCRdb to between 2018 and 2020). The study in broad terms: The study examined how the anti-CD2 antibody siplizumab affects alloreactive T-cell subsets in allogeneic mixed lymphocyte reactions built from human PBMCs.

Results the study describes overall, beyond this receptor: A naive or memory phenotype could not be assigned to roughly 75-95% of proliferating CD4+ or CD8+ clones. In reactions with siplizumab, an average of about 75% of mappable alloreactive CD4+ clones were Treg-derived, compared with 25% to 30% in control reactions. Sequences below about 10^-5 frequency were poorly captured, so only a minor fraction of alloreactive clones could be mapped to unstimulated subsets. No functional confirmation was obtained for the suppressive function of proliferating Tregs from siplizumab cultures. Compared with memory T cells, unstimulated naive T cells appeared more diverse, and naive cells seemed to make a substantial contribution to the alloresponse. The cumulative frequency of alloreactive sequences traceable to unstimulated CD4+ memory T cells was significantly reduced by siplizumab.

Measured from the cysteine to the phenylalanine, the CDR3 is 13 residues long. The only DNA kept is the CDR3, 39 bases in frame from the first base. CDR1 MNHNY and CDR2 SVGAGI are derived from the germline V gene (reference sequence). Deletion took 2 bases off V and 3 bases off J, with a span of 7 bases between the germline ends. Receptors were amplified or captured by the immunoSEQ multiplex PCR assay. About 10^5 TCR templates per sample were assayed by the deep sequencing platform. Genomic DNA extracted from sorted T cells was the material used for TCRbeta CDR3 sequencing. Under the source paper's analysis protocol: The R programming language was used for clonal analysis of TCRbeta CDR3 data. Alloreactive CD4+ and CD8+ clones were identified by comparing unstimulated samples to CFSE-low samples taken after the reaction. Alloreactive CD4+ clones were assigned to regulatory or non-regulatory origin by matching sequences to sorted unstimulated Treg and non-Treg repertoires. TCRdb took this table from immuneACCESS and kept in-frame rearrangements with V and J called. Such tables lack part of the clones; where checked against another copy, unresolved V genes explain under half of the gap, and the rest is unexplained. That table is the source of V, J and clone size, and D and trimming were worked out from the DNA. Present in this sample are 100,000 or so clones, approximately 92% of which were seen just once. Together, the top ten hold about 2.4% of the sample.

The sequenced sample was CD4+ T cells sorted from blood. The V and J genes are TRBV6-6 and TRBJ1-1; there is no confident call for the D gene. The sequence derives from a human donor in good health. Some clones in this sample may be carry-over from other donors' samples. The DNA sequence follows: TGTGCCAGCAGTTACGGGGTGGACACTGAAGCTTTCTTT. It translates to CASSYGVDTEAFF.